This T cell receptor beta chain was identified during a study of T cell responses to AZD1222 COVID-19 vaccine (dated by TCRdb to about 2021). Regarding the complete study: AZD1222 recipients with second doses at about 4 weeks or about 12 weeks were pooled, because spike-specific TCR depth and breadth did not differ between schedules. TCR sequencing was performed for more than 230 trial participants, of whom around 210 were given two doses of AZD1222 and about 25 were given two doses of MenACWY control vaccine. Enrollment into the trials was organized by age into subgroups of 18-55, 56-69 and 70-plus years, and those subgroups contained approximately 160, 26 and 62 TCR-sequenced participants, respectively. General study outcomes and caveats: A significant rise in spike-specific TCR breadth and depth was observed after two AZD1222 doses relative to day 0 and relative to MenACWY recipients. Conclusions about previously exposed vaccinees were limited because only six or seven AZD1222 recipients were SARS-CoV-2 seropositive at baseline. The 56-69-year group was small, and its depth increase did not reach significance, likely because of low power. Most participants were white British and females outnumbered males, and the authors suggested that clonal diversity may have been underestimated. The vaccine-associated CD4 TCRs covered the entire spike protein, and the dominant responses fell in regions 160-218 and 743-854. Because no day 14 peak-response samples were available, the repertoires could be characterized only after the peak T cell response. Epitopes outside the regions mutated in the B.1.351 and B.1.1.7 variants were reportedly recognized by nearly half of the unique spike-specific TCRs.

For this clone: The antigen this receptor binds is unknown. Per-base quality was not reported, and no clone a single base away is much larger than it.

The CDR3 regions of human TCRbeta chains were analyzed by immunosequencing. As for how the authors treated the data: Repertoire TCRs were matched against a reference library of SARS-CoV-2-specific TCRs generated with the MIRA antigen-specificity platform. Breadth was defined as the fraction of unique TCRs that were SARS-CoV-2-associated. Depth was defined as the fraction of total T cells that were SARS-CoV-2-associated. Using the MIRA data, each spike-specific TCR was mapped to the spike region that the TCR reacts to and placed in a CD4 or CD8 class. Log10-transformed breadth and depth values were compared by one-way ANOVA with Sidak's multiple comparisons tests. TCRdb took this table from immuneACCESS and kept in-frame rearrangements with V and J called. Such tables lack part of the clones; where checked against another copy, unresolved V genes explain under half of the gap, and the rest is unexplained. The V and J calls and clone size are taken from that table; D and trimming were inferred from the DNA. For this sample there are 110,000 to 150,000 clones; more than 85% appear just once. The ten biggest clones cover more than 8.5% of the sample.

In the paper's terms, the time point label means: baseline before first vaccination. The vaccinee samples were drawn from two UK trials, COV001 and COV002, one of which was a single-blind randomized controlled phase 2/3 trial testing AZD1222 (ChAdOx1 nCoV-19) in healthy adults. For TCRbeta chain sequencing, PBMC samples were collected from trial participants at day 0 and at day 28 after the second dose. The CDR3 sequence holds 14 residues, the cysteine and phenylalanine included. Here the CDR3 DNA is all that survives: 42 bases in frame from base 1. From the germline V gene, CDR1 is KGHSH and CDR2 is LQKENI. V loses 2 bases of germline sequence and J loses 8 bases, and the interval between the two ends is 13 bases.

The origin of this receptor is an adult in good health. The sample consisted of peripheral blood, taken on day 0 of AZD1222 vaccination. The chain is encoded by TRBV18 joined to TRBJ1-3; the D gene is perhaps TRBD1, from 5 matching bases. The sequence in DNA is TGTGCCAGCTCACCAAAGCCAGGGCTGCACACCATATATTTT. Protein translation: CASSPKPGLHTIYF.